The 2 T cell receptor beta chains reported below all come from one sample, sequenced in a study of control samples from healthy donors and cancer patients. This table comes from immunoSEQ multiplex PCR, and its TCRdb copy is limited to in-frame clones, with some not included. The sample consists of about 130,000 clones, around 90% of them appearing once. Sequencing used blood. The receptors were gathered from a man aged 35-49 years in good health.

The chain joins TRBV7-9 to TRBJ1-3; TRBD1 is a possible D gene (6 bases). Trimming removed 3 bases at V and 0 bases at J, with 15 bases between. Germline V gene lookup returns CDR1 SEHNR and CDR2 FQNEAQ (reference sequence). The CDR3 covers 17 residues. The CDR3 sequence is CASSFFSLGASGNTIYF. The DNA for the CDR3 is TGTGCCAGCAGCTTTTTCAGTTTGGGGGCCTCTGGAAACACCATATATTTT.

The chain employs TRBV5-1 and TRBJ1-1, with a weak D call TRBD1 (5 bases). V shed 4 bases and J shed 0 bases, with 19 bases lying between them. Germline lookup yields CDR1 SGHRS and CDR2 YFSETQ. The CDR3 length is 17 residues. The CDR3 is CASSKGDFTVMNTEAFF. The CDR3 DNA follows: TGCGCCAGCAGCAAAGGGGACTTTACTGTAATGAACACTGAAGCTTTCTTT.